This entry lists 13 T cell receptor beta chains sequenced from one sample in a study of cytomegalovirus exposure and HLA in healthy donors (dated by TCRdb to the late 2010s). Receptors were amplified or captured by the immunoSEQ multiplex PCR assay. Imported from immuneACCESS, the table was reduced by TCRdb to in-frame sequences with V and J called. These copies leave out some clones; in studies compared against another copy, an unresolved V gene accounts for under half, and the cause of the remainder is not known. Recorded for this sample are about 73,000 clones; approximately 90% of them occurred a single time. The ten largest make up 3.8% of the sample. The specimen was PBMCs. The receptors were gathered from a woman younger than 30 in good health and CMV-seropositive.

The rearrangement links TRBV6-5 to TRBJ2-5; D is perhaps TRBD1 (6 bases). The CDR3 runs to 14 residues. V dropped 7 bases and J dropped 2 bases, with 14 bases sitting between them. Germline V CDR1 and CDR2: MNHEY, SVGAGI. The CDR3 is CASILDRQQETQYF. CDR3 nucleotides: TGTGCCAGCATCCTGGACAGACAGCAAGAGACCCAGTACTTC.

The chain combines TRBV5-4 with TRBJ2-1; 9 bases match TRBD1. The CDR3 length is 15 residues. V lost 0 bases and J lost 4; bases outside the gene matches: 2. Per the germline V gene, CDR1 is SGHNT and CDR2 is YYREEE (reference sequence). CDR3 nucleotides: TGTGCCAGCAGCTTGGGACAGGGGGGGTACAATGAGCAGTTCTTC. Its protein product is CASSLGQGGYNEQFF.

The chain carries TRBV5-4 and TRBJ2-3; a possible D gene is TRBD2 (6 bases). Germline values: CDR1 SGHNT, CDR2 YYREEE (reference sequence). The germline V and J ends were trimmed by 4 bases and 2 bases, with 14 bases remaining between them. The CDR3 contains 15 residues. In DNA form, the CDR3 reads TGTGCCAGCAGCCTACCGGGACTTACCACAGATACGCAGTATTTT. Protein sequence: CASSLPGLTTDTQYF. Combining the CDR3 with reference TRBV5-4 and TRBJ2-3 gives the whole variable domain ETGVTQSPTHLIKTRGQQVTLRCSSQSGHNTVSWYQQALGQGPQFIFQYYREEENGRGNFPPRFSGLQFPNYSSELNVNALELDDSALYLCASSLPGLTTDTQYFGPGTRLTVL.

This sequence joins TRBV7-8 and TRBJ2-2, with 10 positions matching TRBD2. J lost 1 base, V lost 0 bases, and 2 bases had no gene match. Germline assignment: CDR1 SGHVS and CDR2 FQNEAQ. The CDR3 totals 17 residues. For the CDR3, the DNA is TGTGCCAGCAGCTTAGCGACTAGCGGGTTGAACACCGGGGAGCTGTTTTTT. Residues: CASSLATSGLNTGELFF.

The chain joins TRBV6-1 to TRBJ1-1, with D possibly matching TRBD1 (5 bases). This CDR3 region has 14 residues. Germline V gene lookup returns CDR1 MNHNS and CDR2 SASEGT. Between the trimmed V and J ends, which lost 3 bases and 1 base, there was a span of 9 bases. The CDR3 region is CASSDRAWNTEAFF. The CDR3 DNA reads as TGTGCCAGCAGTGACAGGGCTTGGAACACTGAAGCTTTCTTT.

The chain couples TRBV4-3 to TRBJ1-6, with a tentative D call TRBD1 (6 bases). There are 16 residues in the CDR3. CDR1 LGHNA and CDR2 YSLEER come from the germline V gene. Trimming took off 0 bases at V and 6 bases at J, with 12 bases between the two ends. CDR3 DNA sequence: TGCGCCAGCAGCCAAGATAAGACAGGCCCTAATTCACCCCTCCACTTT. It specifies CASSQDKTGPNSPLHF.

The chain carries TRBV10-1 and TRBJ2-6; D not resolved. V lost 5 bases and J lost 2, with 4 bases in between. This CDR3 has 13 amino acids. Germline lookup yields CDR1 WNHNN and CDR2 SYGVQD (reference sequence). The CDR3 nucleotides read TGCGCCAGCAGTCGGGCTGGGGCCAACGTCCTGACTTTC. Amino acid sequence: CASSRAGANVLTF.

This chain uses TRBV5-6 with TRBJ2-6, with D unclear. Per germline, CDR1 SGHDT and CDR2 YYEEEE. V lost 1 base and J lost 4, with 9 bases in between. This CDR3 has 15 residues. CDR3 in amino acids: CASSLPGAGANVLTF. The CDR3 DNA is TGTGCCAGCAGCTTGCCTGGAGCAGGGGCCAACGTCCTGACTTTC.

The rearrangement joins TRBV27 to TRBJ2-7; no reliable D call. Germline-derived CDR1 and CDR2 are MNHEY and SMNVEV (reference sequence). The CDR3 extends over 14 amino acids. The ends were cut back, 5 bases at V and 2 bases at J, with 13 bases in the middle. CDR3 nucleotides: TGTGCCAGCAGTCCTTTTGGCGGCACCTACGAGCAGTACTTC. Translation gives CASSPFGGTYEQYF.

This clone was found a few times. The chain links TRBV4-2 to TRBJ2-3, with 7 bases identical to TRBD2. Losses at the gene ends were 0 bases for V and 6 bases for J; bases not matched to a gene: 6. The CDR3 sequence is 15 residues long. CDR1 and CDR2 from the germline V gene are LGHNA and YNFKEQ. The CDR3 protein is CASSQEVGGSDTQYF. The CDR3 DNA reads as TGTGCCAGCAGCCAAGAGGTGGGAGGGTCTGATACGCAGTATTTT.

The chain has TRBV5-4 and TRBJ2-3, with 7 bases aligning to TRBD1. Trimming cost V 3 bases and J 1 base; bases outside gene matches: 2. The germline V gene has CDR1 SGHNT and CDR2 YYREEE (reference sequence). The CDR3 loop spans 14 amino acids. In DNA, the CDR3 is TGTGCCAGCAGCTATGGACAGGGCACAGATACGCAGTATTTT. Encoded protein: CASSYGQGTDTQYF. Full variable domain (remainder filled in from reference TRBV5-4 and TRBJ2-3): ETGVTQSPTHLIKTRGQQVTLRCSSQSGHNTVSWYQQALGQGPQFIFQYYREEENGRGNFPPRFSGLQFPNYSSELNVNALELDDSALYLCASSYGQGTDTQYFGPGTRLTVL.

This chain uses TRBV28 with TRBJ1-1; TRBD1 aligns across 8 bases. This CDR3 is built from 13 residues. Germline V lookup: CDR1 MDHEN, CDR2 SYDVKM. The V segment lost 2 bases and the J segment 10 bases; nucleotides outside the gene matches: 6. CDR3 in amino acids: CASSLGQGKRAFF. CDR3 coding DNA: TGTGCCAGCAGTTTAGGACAGGGTAAGAGAGCTTTCTTT.

The J gene is TRBJ2-1, the V gene TRBV11-2; D gene unclear. Between the trimmed V and J ends, which lost 5 bases and 4 bases, there was a span of 9 bases. The germline CDR1 and CDR2 sequences are SGHAT and FQNNGV. CDR3 length: 13 residues. CDR3 sequence reads: CASSRAIYNEQFF. Here the CDR3 DNA reads TGTGCCAGCAGCCGAGCCATTTACAATGAGCAGTTCTTC.